The 24 T cell receptor beta chains below were found in one sample sequenced in a study of siplizumab effects on memory and regulatory T cells. Generated by immunoSEQ multiplex PCR, the TCRdb table keeps only in-frame clones and is missing some. The table shows tens of thousands of clones, with about 98% occurring only once. The specimen was naive CD8+ T cells sorted from blood. All receptors come from a human donor in good health.

The chain links TRBV6-6 to TRBJ2-1; D call uncertain. The CDR3 runs to 15 residues. The V gene lost 1 base and the J gene lost 8 bases, with 15 bases spanning the gap. The V gene's germline CDR1 is MNHNY and CDR2 SVGAGI (reference sequence). The CDR3 coding sequence is TGTGCCAGCAGTTACTTTAGGATCGGGTCTGATGAGCAGTTCTTC. Its protein product is CASSYFRIGSDEQFF.

The chain links TRBV11-3 to TRBJ2-1; 10 nucleotides align to TRBD2. V shed 5 bases, J shed 5 bases, and the junction held 6 bases outside the gene matches. Per the germline V gene, CDR1 is SGHNT and CDR2 is YENEEA. The CDR3 consists of 15 residues. The CDR3 loop is CASSARLAGNNEQFF. The CDR3 DNA is TGTGCCAGCAGCGCCCGACTAGCGGGTAACAATGAGCAGTTCTTC.

The chain employs TRBV27 and TRBJ2-2; 10 bases line up with TRBD1. Per germline, CDR1 MNHEY and CDR2 SMNVEV (reference sequence). V dropped 2 bases and J dropped 6; count of bases not matched to a gene: 3. The CDR3 covers 15 residues. The CDR3 nucleotides are TGTGCCAGCAGTTTAGGGACAGGGGATTCCGGGGAGCTGTTTTTT. Its protein product is CASSLGTGDSGELFF.

The V and J genes are TRBV19 and TRBJ1-1, with a tentative D call TRBD1 (5 bases). Germline CDR1 is LNHDA and CDR2 is SQIVND (reference sequence). This CDR3 is 17 amino acids long. Trimming stripped 0 bases from V and 6 bases from J, with 20 bases between. In DNA form, the CDR3 reads TGTGCCAGTAGTATAGATCCACGGCACCAGGGCTTCTCTGAAGCTTTCTTT. Translated: CASSIDPRHQGFSEAFF.

The rearrangement joins TRBV7-9 to TRBJ1-1, with D perhaps TRBD1 (5 bases). Germline lookup yields CDR1 SEHNR and CDR2 FQNEAQ (reference sequence). This CDR3 spans 14 amino acids. V lost 7 bases and J lost 3, with 15 bases in between. The CDR3 here is CASNPGIGDTEAFF. DNA of the CDR3: TGTGCCAGCAACCCAGGGATTGGGGACACTGAAGCTTTCTTT.

The CDR3 bases are TGTGCCAGCAGTCACCCCCCGACTAGCGGGAGGGCCTTGAGCAATGAGCAGTTCTTC. Translating it yields CASSHPPTSGRALSNEQFF. V usage is TRBV28 and J usage is TRBJ2-1, with TRBD2 identical over 14 bases. The CDR3 contains 19 residues. V gave up 5 bases and J gave up 6 bases; unmatched junction bases: 15. Germline CDR1 MDHEN, CDR2 SYDVKM.

CDR3 sequence: CASSPRTGPSYEQYF. Written as DNA, the CDR3 is TGTGCCAGCAGCCCGCGGACTGGTCCCTCCTACGAGCAGTACTTC. The genes are TRBV11-3 and TRBJ2-7, with D possibly being TRBD2 (5 bases). The CDR3 runs 15 residues. Per the germline V gene, CDR1 is SGHNT and CDR2 is YENEEA. V was clipped by 5 bases and J by 0 bases, with 14 bases between them.

The chain joins TRBV19 to TRBJ2-1, with 9 bases fitting TRBD2. V trimming: 2 bases; J trimming: 2 bases; junction bases outside the gene matches: 4. This CDR3 contains 16 residues. CDR1 and CDR2 (germline): LNHDA, SQIVND (reference sequence). For the CDR3, the DNA is TGTGCCAGTAGTATAACTAGCGGGCCGACCTACAATGAGCAGTTCTTC. The encoded protein is CASSITSGPTYNEQFF.

V gene TRBV21-1 combines with J gene TRBJ1-2. TRBV21-1 is a pseudogene locus. This CDR3 region has 20 residues. CDR3 sequence (DNA): TGTGCCAGCAGCAATTTGGACGCTAGTTGGGGTCGGAACCTCTTGTATGGCTACACCTTC. Protein: CASSNLDASWGRNLLYGYTF.

This chain links TRBV7-3 with TRBJ2-3; TRBD1 matches at 8 bases. The CDR3 sequence is 15 residues long. The V and J ends lost 2 bases and 2 bases, in that order; junction bases with no gene match: 3. The germline gives CDR1 SGHTA, CDR2 FQGTGA. The DNA for the CDR3 is TGTGCCAGCAGCTTAGGGACAGGAGTCACAGATACGCAGTATTTT. This encodes CASSLGTGVTDTQYF. Variable domain in full (rest from reference TRBV7-3 and TRBJ2-3): GAGVSQTPSNKVTEKGKYVELRCDPISGHTALYWYRQSLGQGPEFLIYFQGTGAADDSGLPNDRFFAVRPEGSVSTLKIQRTERGDSAVYLCASSLGTGVTDTQYFGPGTRLTVL.

V is TRBV7-9 and J is TRBJ2-3; D may correspond to TRBD1 or TRBD2 (5 bases each). V gave up 1 base and J gave up 9 bases, with 8 bases separating them. Germline-derived CDR1 and CDR2 are SEHNR and FQNEAQ (reference sequence). The CDR3 sequence is 12 residues long. The CDR3 reads CASSLGGITQYF. The CDR3 DNA reads TGTGCCAGCAGCTTAGGGGGGATAACGCAGTATTTT. The full variable domain, in which reference TRBV7-9 and TRBJ2-3 provide the parts outside the CDR3, is DTGVSQNPRHKITKRGQNVTFRCDPISEHNRLYWYRQTLGQGPEFLTYFQNEAQLEKSRLLSDRFSAERPKGSFSTLEIQRTEQGDSAMYLCASSLGGITQYFGPGTRLTVL.

The J gene is TRBJ1-1, the V gene TRBV6-1; D is undetermined. Trimming took 7 bases from V and 0 from J, leaving 9 bases between them. CDR3 length equals 13 residues. Germline values: CDR1 MNHNS, CDR2 SASEGT. The CDR3 is CASTDALNTEAFF. The CDR3 DNA reads as TGTGCCAGCACTGATGCCCTGAACACTGAAGCTTTCTTT.

V is TRBV6-1 and J is TRBJ1-5; D is undetermined. This CDR3 spans 13 amino acids. V was shortened by 1 base and J by 3 bases, with 4 bases between the two germline ends. CDR1 is MNHNS and CDR2 is SASEGT in the germline V gene. Here the CDR3 DNA reads TGTGCCAGCAGTGAAGGTATCAATCAGCCCCAGCATTTT. Translating gives CASSEGINQPQHF.

In its sample, this clone was seen once. The chain employs TRBV4-1 and TRBJ2-1; TRBD2 matches at 10 bases. Trimming at V came to 4 bases and at J to 4 bases, leaving 7 bases not matched to a gene. The CDR3 extends over 16 amino acids. Germline CDR1 is MGHRA and CDR2 is YSYEKL. The CDR3 here is CASSRKTSGSYNEQFF. Written as DNA, the CDR3 is TGCGCCAGCAGCCGGAAGACTAGCGGGTCTTACAATGAGCAGTTCTTC.

The chain carries TRBV6-1 and TRBJ2-1; 8 positions agree with TRBD1. Trimming removed 7 bases from V and 8 bases from J; junction bases left unmatched: 7. Germline loops: CDR1 MNHNS, CDR2 SASEGT. The CDR3 extends over 13 amino acids. The CDR3 is CASTDRELDEQFF. The CDR3 DNA reads as TGTGCCAGCACGGACAGGGAGTTAGATGAGCAGTTCTTC.

The V and J genes are TRBV23-1 and TRBJ2-5, with a weak D call TRBD2 (6 bases). TRBV23-1 belongs to the ORF category, with a function that is uncertain. The V end lost 3 bases, the J end lost 3 bases, and 17 bases lay between the germline ends. The CDR3 totals 16 residues. The CDR3, as DNA: TGCGCCAGCAGTCATCCCTCCTGGGACTCCAAAGAGACCCAGTACTTC. Residues: CASSHPSWDSKETQYF.

The V call is TRBV9, the J call TRBJ1-1, with unresolved D. The germline gives CDR1 SGDLS, CDR2 YYNGEE. Trimming removed 0 bases from V and 0 bases from J, with 9 bases in between. The length of the CDR3 is 15 residues. The CDR3 nucleotides are TGTGCCAGCAGCGTAGCTCCGGGAGTGAACACTGAAGCTTTCTTT. Translation: CASSVAPGVNTEAFF.

The V gene is TRBV14, the J gene TRBJ2-5, with a possible D match to TRBD2 (6 bases). The last part of the DNA fits TRBJ2-7 better; the J call may be wrong. This CDR3 spans 15 amino acids. Germline CDR1 SGHDN, CDR2 FVKESK. DNA of the CDR3: TGTGCCAGCAGCCAAGCGGGACTCGGCTCCTACGAGCAGTACTTC. Its translation: CASSQAGLGSYEQYF.

V is TRBV10-3 and J is TRBJ2-7; D unresolved. In germline, CDR1 is ENHRY, CDR2 SYGVKD. Between the trimmed V and J ends, which lost 3 bases and 2 bases, there was a span of 8 bases. This CDR3 contains 13 residues. CDR3 protein: CAISDGQTYEQYF. Written as DNA, the CDR3 is TGTGCCATCAGTGATGGGCAAACCTACGAGCAGTACTTC.

This chain joins TRBV6-5 and TRBJ2-7; D gene unclear. The CDR3 sequence is 13 residues long. Germline V gives CDR1 MNHEY, CDR2 SVGAGI. Trimming pared 0 bases from V and 3 bases from J, leaving 6 bases between. The CDR3 loop is CASSYSSDYEQYF. The CDR3 nucleotides are TGTGCCAGCAGTTACTCTTCTGACTACGAGCAGTACTTC.

The table lists this clone with a count of one. CDR3: CSVVRDTGELFF. DNA of the CDR3: TGCAGCGTTGTCAGGGACACCGGGGAGCTGTTTTTT. The gene calls are TRBV29-1 and TRBJ2-2, with D tentatively TRBD1 (5 bases). The V end lost 4 bases, the J end lost 3 bases, and 6 bases lay between the germline ends. Germline V gene data show CDR1 as SQVTM and CDR2 as ANQGSEA. The CDR3 consists of 12 residues.

The chain employs TRBV13 and TRBJ2-1; D call uncertain. Germline V lookup: CDR1 PRHDT, CDR2 FYEKMQ (reference sequence). The length of the CDR3 is 16 residues. The V end was cut by 0 bases, the J end by 1 base, with 10 bases between. This chain's CDR3 is CASSLGGLGSYNEQFF. The DNA for the CDR3 is TGTGCCAGCAGCTTAGGGGGTCTTGGGTCCTACAATGAGCAGTTCTTC.

The V gene is TRBV19, the J gene TRBJ2-1; the D gene is possibly TRBD2 (6 bases). Trimming removed 1 base at V and 4 bases at J, with 23 bases between. This CDR3 contains 19 residues. From germline, CDR1 is LNHDA and CDR2 SQIVND (reference sequence). This chain's CDR3 is CASSIGSGYTRRDYNEQFF. DNA for the CDR3: TGTGCCAGTAGTATAGGGTCTGGTTATACTAGGCGGGATTACAATGAGCAGTTCTTC. Combining the CDR3 with reference TRBV19 and TRBJ2-1 gives the whole variable domain DGGITQSPKYLFRKEGQNVTLSCEQNLNHDAMYWYRQDPGQGLRLIYYSQIVNDFQKGDIAEGYSVSREKKESFPLTVTSAQKNPTAFYLCASSIGSGYTRRDYNEQFFGPGTRLTVL.

The rearrangement joins TRBV14 to TRBJ2-1, with 13 bases that match TRBD2. V was pared by 2 bases and J by 12 bases, with 7 bases of the junction left unmatched. There are 15 residues in the CDR3. CDR1 and CDR2 from the germline V gene are SGHDN and FVKESK. In DNA, the CDR3 is TGTGCCAGCAGCCAAACCGGACTAGCGGGAGTCCGGCAGTTCTTC. Its translation is CASSQTGLAGVRQFF.